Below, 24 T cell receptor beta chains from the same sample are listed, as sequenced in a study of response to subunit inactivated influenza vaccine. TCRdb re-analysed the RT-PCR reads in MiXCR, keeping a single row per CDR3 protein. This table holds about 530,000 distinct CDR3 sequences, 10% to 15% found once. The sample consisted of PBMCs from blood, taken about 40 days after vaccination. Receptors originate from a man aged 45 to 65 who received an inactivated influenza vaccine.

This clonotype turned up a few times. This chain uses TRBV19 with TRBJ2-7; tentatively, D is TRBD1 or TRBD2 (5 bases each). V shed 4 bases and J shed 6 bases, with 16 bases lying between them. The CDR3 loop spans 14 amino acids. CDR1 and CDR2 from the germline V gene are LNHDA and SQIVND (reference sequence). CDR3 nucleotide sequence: TGTGCCAGTAGTAAGGCGGGCACAGGATCCGAGCAGTACTTC. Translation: CASSKAGTGSEQYF.

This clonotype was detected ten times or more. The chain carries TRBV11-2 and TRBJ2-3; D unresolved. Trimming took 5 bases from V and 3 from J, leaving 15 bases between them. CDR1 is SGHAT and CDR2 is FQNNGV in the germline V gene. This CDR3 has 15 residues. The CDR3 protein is CASSQRDGSTDTQYF. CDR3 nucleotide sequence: TGTGCCAGCAGCCAGAGAGACGGCTCTACAGATACGCAGTATTTT. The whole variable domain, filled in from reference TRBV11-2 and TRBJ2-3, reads EAGVAQSPRYKIIEKRQSVAFWCNPISGHATLYWYQQILGQGPKLLIQFQNNGVVDDSQLPKDRFSAERLKGVDSTLKIQPAKLEDSAVYLCASSQRDGSTDTQYFGPGTRLTVL.

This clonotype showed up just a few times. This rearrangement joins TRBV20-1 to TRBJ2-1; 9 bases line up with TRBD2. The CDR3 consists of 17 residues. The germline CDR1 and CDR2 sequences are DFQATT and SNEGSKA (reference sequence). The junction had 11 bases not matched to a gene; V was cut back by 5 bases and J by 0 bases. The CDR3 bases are TGCAGTGCTCCCAATACGCGACTAGCGGTCTCCTACAATGAGCAGTTCTTC. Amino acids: CSAPNTRLAVSYNEQFF.

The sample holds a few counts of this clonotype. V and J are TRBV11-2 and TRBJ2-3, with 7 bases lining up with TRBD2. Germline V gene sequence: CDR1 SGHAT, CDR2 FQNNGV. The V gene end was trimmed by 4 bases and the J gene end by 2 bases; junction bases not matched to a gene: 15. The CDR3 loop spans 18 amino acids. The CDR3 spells CASSSPGLTSRNTDTQYF. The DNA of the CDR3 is TGTGCCAGCAGCTCCCCGGGACTAACGAGCCGTAACACAGATACGCAGTATTTT. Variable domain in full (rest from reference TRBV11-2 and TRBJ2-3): EAGVAQSPRYKIIEKRQSVAFWCNPISGHATLYWYQQILGQGPKLLIQFQNNGVVDDSQLPKDRFSAERLKGVDSTLKIQPAKLEDSAVYLCASSSPGLTSRNTDTQYFGPGTRLTVL.

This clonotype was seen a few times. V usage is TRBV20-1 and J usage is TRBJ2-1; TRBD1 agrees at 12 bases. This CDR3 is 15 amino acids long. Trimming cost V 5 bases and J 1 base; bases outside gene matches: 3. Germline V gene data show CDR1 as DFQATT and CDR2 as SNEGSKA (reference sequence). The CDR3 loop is CSAGTGGISYNEQFF. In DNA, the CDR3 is TGCAGTGCTGGGACAGGGGGCATATCCTACAATGAGCAGTTCTTC.

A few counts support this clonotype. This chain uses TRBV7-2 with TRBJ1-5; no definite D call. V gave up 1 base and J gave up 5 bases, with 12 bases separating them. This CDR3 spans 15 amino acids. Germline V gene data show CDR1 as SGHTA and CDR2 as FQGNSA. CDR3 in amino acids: CASSLVPTSDQPQHF. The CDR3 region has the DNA TGTGCCAGCAGCTTAGTACCCACAAGCGATCAGCCCCAGCATTTT.

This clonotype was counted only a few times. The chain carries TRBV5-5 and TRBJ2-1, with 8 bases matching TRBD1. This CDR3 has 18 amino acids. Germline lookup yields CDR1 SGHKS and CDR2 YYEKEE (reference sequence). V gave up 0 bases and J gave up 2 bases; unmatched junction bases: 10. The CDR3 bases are TGTGCCAGCAGCTTGGTGACAGGGGCTCTATCCCCCTACAATGAGCAGTTCTTC. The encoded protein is CASSLVTGALSPYNEQFF.

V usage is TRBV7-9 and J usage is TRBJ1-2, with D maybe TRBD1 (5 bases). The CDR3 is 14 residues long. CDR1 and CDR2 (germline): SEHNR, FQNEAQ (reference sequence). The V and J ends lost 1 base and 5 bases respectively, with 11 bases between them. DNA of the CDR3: TGTGCCAGCAGCTTAGTGGGGACGGAGTATGGCTACACCTTC. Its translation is CASSLVGTEYGYTF. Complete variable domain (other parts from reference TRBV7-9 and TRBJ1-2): DTGVSQNPRHKITKRGQNVTFRCDPISEHNRLYWYRQTLGQGPEFLTYFQNEAQLEKSRLLSDRFSAERPKGSFSTLEIQRTEQGDSAMYLCASSLVGTEYGYTFGSGTRLTVV.

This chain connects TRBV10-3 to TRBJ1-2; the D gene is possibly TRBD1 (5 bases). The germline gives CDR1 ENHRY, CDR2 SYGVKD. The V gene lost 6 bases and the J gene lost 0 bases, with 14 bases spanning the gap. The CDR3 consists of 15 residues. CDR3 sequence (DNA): TGTGCCATCAGCCCCGGGGCGCAAGCTAACTATGGCTACACCTTC. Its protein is CAISPGAQANYGYTF.

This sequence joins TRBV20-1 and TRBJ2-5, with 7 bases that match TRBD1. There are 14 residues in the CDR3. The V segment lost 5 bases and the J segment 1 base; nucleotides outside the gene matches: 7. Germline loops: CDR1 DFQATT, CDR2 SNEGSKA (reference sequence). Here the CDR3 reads CSAPRGQVQETQYF. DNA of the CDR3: TGCAGTGCTCCGCGTGGACAGGTCCAAGAGACCCAGTACTTC.

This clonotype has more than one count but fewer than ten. For the CDR3, the DNA is TGTGCCAGCAGCCAAGGGAGGGAGAACACAGATACGCAGTATTTT. Translation: CASSQGRENTDTQYF. J is TRBJ2-3 and V is TRBV3-1; D is perhaps TRBD2 (6 bases). This CDR3 has 15 amino acids. Trimming pared 1 base from V and 2 bases from J, leaving 10 bases between. CDR1 and CDR2 (germline): LGHDT, YNNKEL (reference sequence).

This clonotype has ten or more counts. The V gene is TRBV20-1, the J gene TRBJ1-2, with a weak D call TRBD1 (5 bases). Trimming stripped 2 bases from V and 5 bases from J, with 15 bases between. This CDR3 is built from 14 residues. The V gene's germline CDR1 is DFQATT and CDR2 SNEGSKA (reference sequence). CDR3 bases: TGCAGTGCTAGACGGGCCGGGACGGAATATGGCTACACCTTC. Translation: CSARRAGTEYGYTF.

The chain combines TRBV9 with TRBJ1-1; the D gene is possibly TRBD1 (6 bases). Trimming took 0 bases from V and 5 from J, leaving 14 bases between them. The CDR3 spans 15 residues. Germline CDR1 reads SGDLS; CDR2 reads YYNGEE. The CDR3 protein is CASSVGPRGSTEAFF. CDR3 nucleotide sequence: TGTGCCAGCAGCGTAGGTCCGAGGGGGAGTACTGAAGCTTTCTTT.

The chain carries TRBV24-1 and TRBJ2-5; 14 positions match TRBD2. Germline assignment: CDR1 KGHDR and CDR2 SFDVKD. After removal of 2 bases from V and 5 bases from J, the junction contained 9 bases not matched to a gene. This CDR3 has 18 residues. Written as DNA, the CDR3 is TGTGCCACCAGTGATTCCGGACTAGCGGGAGGCCCCTTCGAGACCCAGTACTTC. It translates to CATSDSGLAGGPFETQYF.

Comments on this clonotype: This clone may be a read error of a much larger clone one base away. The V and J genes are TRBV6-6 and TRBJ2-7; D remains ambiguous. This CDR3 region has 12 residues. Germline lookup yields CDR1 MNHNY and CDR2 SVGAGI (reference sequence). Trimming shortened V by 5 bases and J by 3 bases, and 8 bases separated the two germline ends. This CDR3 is CASSTYYYEQYF. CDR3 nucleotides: TGTGCCAGCAGTACCTACTACTACGAGCAGTACTTC.

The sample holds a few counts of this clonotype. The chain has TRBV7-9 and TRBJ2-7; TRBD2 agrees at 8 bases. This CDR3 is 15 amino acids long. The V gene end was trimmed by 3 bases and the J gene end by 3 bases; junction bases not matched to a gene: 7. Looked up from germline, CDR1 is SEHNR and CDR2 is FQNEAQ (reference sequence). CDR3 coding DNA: TGTGCCAGCAGCTTTGTGCTAGCGGGCGACTACGAGCAGTACTTC. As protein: CASSFVLAGDYEQYF.

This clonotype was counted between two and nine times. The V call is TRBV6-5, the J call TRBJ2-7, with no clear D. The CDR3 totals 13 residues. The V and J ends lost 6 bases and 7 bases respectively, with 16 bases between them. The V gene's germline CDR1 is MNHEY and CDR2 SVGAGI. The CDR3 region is CASSLLFGQEQYF. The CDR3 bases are TGTGCCAGCAGCTTATTATTCGGGCAGGAGCAGTACTTC.

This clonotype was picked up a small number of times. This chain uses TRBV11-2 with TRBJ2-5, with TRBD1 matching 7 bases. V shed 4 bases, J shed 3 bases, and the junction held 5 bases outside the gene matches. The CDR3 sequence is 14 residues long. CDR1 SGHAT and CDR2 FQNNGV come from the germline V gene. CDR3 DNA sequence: TGTGCCAGCAGCTCCCGGGACAGAGAAGAGACCCAGTACTTC. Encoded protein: CASSSRDREETQYF.

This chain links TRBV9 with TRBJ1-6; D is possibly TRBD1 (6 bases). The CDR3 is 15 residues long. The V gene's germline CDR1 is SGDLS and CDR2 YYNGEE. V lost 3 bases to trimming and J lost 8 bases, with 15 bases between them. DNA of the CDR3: TGTGCCAGCAGCGCCCTAGGACAGACCGATTCACCCCTCCACTTT. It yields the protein CASSALGQTDSPLHF.

The CDR3 here is CASSPWTNYEQYF. CDR3 sequence (DNA): TGTGCCAGCAGCCCTTGGACAAACTACGAGCAGTACTTC. The V call is TRBV7-2, the J call TRBJ2-7; tentative D call: TRBD1 (5 bases). V lost 5 bases and J 3 bases, leaving 11 bases between the germline ends. CDR1 SGHTA and CDR2 FQGNSA come from the germline V gene. The CDR3 has 13 residues.

The CDR3 reads CASSSQARGGNYGYTF. In nucleotides, the CDR3 is TGTGCCAGCAGCTCCCAAGCCCGAGGGGGGAACTATGGCTACACCTTC. V usage is TRBV7-9 and J usage is TRBJ1-2; tentative D call: TRBD1 (6 bases). Germline CDR1 is SEHNR and CDR2 is FQNEAQ (reference sequence). V dropped 4 bases and J dropped 2 bases, with 17 bases sitting between them. The CDR3 is made up of 16 amino acids.

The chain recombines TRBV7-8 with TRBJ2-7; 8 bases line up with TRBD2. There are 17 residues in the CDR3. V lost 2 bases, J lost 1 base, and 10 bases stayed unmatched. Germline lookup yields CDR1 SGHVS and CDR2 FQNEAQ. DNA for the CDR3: TGTGCCAGCAGCTTATTGGTCATCAGCGGGGGATCCTACGAGCAGTACTTC. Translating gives CASSLLVISGGSYEQYF.

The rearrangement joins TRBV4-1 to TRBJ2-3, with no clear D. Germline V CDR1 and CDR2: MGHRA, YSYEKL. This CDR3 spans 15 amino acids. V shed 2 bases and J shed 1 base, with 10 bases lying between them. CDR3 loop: CASSQLGSRTDTQYF. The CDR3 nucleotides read TGCGCCAGCAGCCAATTAGGCAGCCGCACAGATACGCAGTATTTT.

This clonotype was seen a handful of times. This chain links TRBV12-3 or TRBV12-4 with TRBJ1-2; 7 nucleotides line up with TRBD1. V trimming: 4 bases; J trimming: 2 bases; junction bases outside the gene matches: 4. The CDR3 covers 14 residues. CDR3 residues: CASSSRQGNYGYTF. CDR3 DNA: TGTGCCAGCAGTTCCCGACAGGGAAACTATGGCTACACCTTC.